These T cell receptor beta chains were read from a single sample in a study of T cells in Graves' hyperthyroidism and ophthalmopathy. TCRdb recomputed calls from the multiplex PCR reads with MiXCR, one row per CDR3 protein. The repertoire holds about 770,000 distinct CDR3 sequences, with around 20% as singletons. Sequencing input: blood. The receptors originated from a woman in her forties or fifties with Graves' hyperthyroidism that later progressed to Graves' ophthalmopathy. Both conserved end residues are part of each CDR3. The order of the fields is D gene, V gene, CDR3 length, J gene, clone size, CDR3 protein, CDR3 DNA. D genes are given only for firm matches. Not every row has a clone size; where given, it reads once, few, many or a size class.

d_call: NA; v_call: TRBV6-2/TRBV6-3; cdr3_length: 13; j_call: TRBJ2-2; clone_size: NA; cdr3_aa: CASRDTYTGELFF; cdr3_nt: TGTGCCAGCAGGGACACGTACACCGGGGAGCTGTTTTTT
d_call: NA; v_call: TRBV29-1; cdr3_length: 13; j_call: TRBJ1-1; clone_size: NA; cdr3_aa: CSVAYSGNTEAFF; cdr3_nt: TGCAGCGTTGCATATTCGGGGAACACTGAAGCTTTCTTT
d_call: TRBD1; v_call: TRBV19; cdr3_length: 14; j_call: TRBJ1-2; clone_size: few; cdr3_aa: CASAQQGGGYGYTF; cdr3_nt: TGTGCCAGTGCACAACAGGGGGGAGGCTATGGCTACACCTTC
d_call: NA; v_call: TRBV27; cdr3_length: 15; j_call: TRBJ2-7; clone_size: NA; cdr3_aa: CASSSTSLTSYEQYF; cdr3_nt: TGTGCCAGCAGTTCTACTAGCCTTACCTCCTACGAGCAGTACTTC
d_call: TRBD2; v_call: TRBV6-2/TRBV6-3; cdr3_length: 15; j_call: TRBJ2-3; clone_size: many; cdr3_aa: CASRAPAGDTDTQYF; cdr3_nt: TGTGCCAGCAGAGCCCCAGCGGGGGACACAGATACGCAGTATTTT
d_call: NA; v_call: TRBV25-1; cdr3_length: 16; j_call: TRBJ2-3; clone_size: NA; cdr3_aa: CASSVGTQGPRDTQYF; cdr3_nt: TGTGCCAGCAGTGTAGGCACACAGGGTCCAAGAGATACGCAGTATTTT
d_call: TRBD2; v_call: TRBV19; cdr3_length: 17; j_call: TRBJ2-7; clone_size: NA; cdr3_aa: CASSIAGLAESSYEQYF; cdr3_nt: TGTGCCAGTAGTATAGCCGGACTAGCGGAAAGCTCCTACGAGCAGTACTTC
d_call: NA; v_call: TRBV19; cdr3_length: 15; j_call: TRBJ1-2; clone_size: few; cdr3_aa: CASRATGTANYGYTF; cdr3_nt: TGTGCCAGTAGGGCTACAGGTACAGCTAACTATGGCTACACCTTC
d_call: NA; v_call: TRBV6-1; cdr3_length: 13; j_call: TRBJ2-1; clone_size: many; cdr3_aa: CASSPYRESEQFF; cdr3_nt: TGTGCCAGCAGTCCATACAGGGAATCTGAGCAGTTCTTC
d_call: TRBD1; v_call: TRBV20-1; cdr3_length: 15; j_call: TRBJ2-7; clone_size: few; cdr3_aa: CSARDPGQGAVWQYF; cdr3_nt: TGCAGTGCTAGAGATCCGGGACAGGGGGCGGTGTGGCAGTACTTC
d_call: NA; v_call: TRBV5-1; cdr3_length: 14; j_call: TRBJ2-5; clone_size: few; cdr3_aa: CASSYPDSQETQYF; cdr3_nt: TGCGCCAGCAGCTACCCCGACAGCCAAGAGACCCAGTACTTC
d_call: TRBD1; v_call: TRBV10-3; cdr3_length: 14; j_call: TRBJ2-1; clone_size: many; cdr3_aa: CAIRLERDSNEQFF; cdr3_nt: TGTGCCATCAGACTCGAGAGGGACAGCAATGAGCAGTTCTTC
d_call: NA; v_call: TRBV27; cdr3_length: 18; j_call: TRBJ1-5; clone_size: many; cdr3_aa: CASSPATGRGGSVQPQHF; cdr3_nt: TGTGCCAGCAGTCCAGCCACTGGGAGGGGAGGTTCGGTTCAGCCCCAGCATTTT
d_call: NA; v_call: TRBV9; cdr3_length: 14; j_call: TRBJ2-5; clone_size: NA; cdr3_aa: CASSVDRMRETQYF; cdr3_nt: TGTGCCAGCAGCGTCGACAGGATGCGAGAGACCCAGTACTTC
d_call: NA; v_call: TRBV18; cdr3_length: 14; j_call: TRBJ2-4; clone_size: many; cdr3_aa: CASSRDGSGSVQYF; cdr3_nt: TGTGCCAGCTCACGCGACGGGTCAGGTTCGGTTCAGTACTTC
d_call: NA; v_call: TRBV6-1; cdr3_length: 13; j_call: TRBJ1-1; clone_size: many; cdr3_aa: CASSAPGGTEAFF; cdr3_nt: TGTGCCAGCAGTGCCCCCGGCGGAACTGAAGCTTTCTTT
d_call: NA; v_call: TRBV6-9; cdr3_length: 16; j_call: TRBJ2-5; clone_size: few; cdr3_aa: CASSYRYTAMEETQYF; cdr3_nt: TGTGCCAGCAGTTACAGGTACACGGCCATGGAAGAGACCCAGTACTTC
d_call: NA; v_call: TRBV12-3/TRBV12-4; cdr3_length: 10; j_call: TRBJ1-1; clone_size: NA; cdr3_aa: CASKGTQAFF; cdr3_nt: TGTGCCAGCAAGGGGACACAAGCTTTCTTT
d_call: TRBD1; v_call: TRBV3-1; cdr3_length: 16; j_call: TRBJ2-3; clone_size: few; cdr3_aa: CASSQALRGSLDTQYF; cdr3_nt: TGTGCCAGCAGCCAGGCCCTCAGGGGGTCGTTAGATACGCAGTATTTT
d_call: TRBD2; v_call: TRBV20-1; cdr3_length: 16; j_call: TRBJ2-5; clone_size: NA; cdr3_aa: CSAARPSGGTQETQYF; cdr3_nt: TGCAGTGCTGCTAGACCTAGCGGGGGGACCCAAGAGACCCAGTACTTC
d_call: TRBD1; v_call: TRBV6-9; cdr3_length: 16; j_call: TRBJ2-1; clone_size: NA; cdr3_aa: CASSYFGTGRWNEQFF; cdr3_nt: TGTGCCAGCAGTTACTTCGGGACAGGCCGCTGGAATGAGCAGTTCTTC
d_call: NA; v_call: TRBV9; cdr3_length: 14; j_call: TRBJ2-2; clone_size: NA; cdr3_aa: CASSGASEHGELFF; cdr3_nt: TGTGCCAGCAGCGGTGCTAGCGAGCACGGGGAGCTGTTTTTT